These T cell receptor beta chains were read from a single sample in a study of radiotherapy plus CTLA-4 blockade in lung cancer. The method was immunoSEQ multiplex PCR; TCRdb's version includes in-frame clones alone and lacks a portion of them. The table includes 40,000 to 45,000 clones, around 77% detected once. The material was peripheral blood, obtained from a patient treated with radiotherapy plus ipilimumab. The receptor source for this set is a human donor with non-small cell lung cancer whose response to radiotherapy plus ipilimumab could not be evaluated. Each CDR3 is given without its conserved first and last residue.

ASRPTGIYGYT | TRBJ1-2 | TRBV6-1
ASSLVAGGGVNEQF | TRBJ2-1 | TRBV5-6
ASSLGLGDEQY | TRBJ2-7 | TRBV14
ASSRWGTGINYGYT | TRBJ1-2 | TRBV11-2
ATSREDEQF | TRBJ2-1 | TRBV15
ASSLSASANEQF | TRBJ2-1 | TRBV7-3
ASSPGTGHSYEQY | TRBJ2-7 | TRBV19
ASSPDASGRAREQY | TRBJ2-7 | TRBV11-2
ASSPGTASSFYEQY | TRBJ2-7 | TRBV7-9
ASSKAGQGANHEQY | TRBJ2-7 | TRBV21-1
ASRKQPQETQY | TRBJ2-5 | TRBV11-1
ASSGLAGGYNEQF | TRBJ2-1 | TRBV18
ASSPSGLEQY | TRBJ2-7 | TRBV14
ASSLGFGWELF | TRBJ2-2 | TRBV6-5
ASGSYPGSSYGYT | TRBJ1-2 | TRBV2
AITEGQGERQATGELF | TRBJ2-2 | TRBV10-3
ASSLGGTGGRYEQY | TRBJ2-7 | TRBV28
ASSQGFPPTGGSGYT | TRBJ1-2 | TRBV4-1
ASSRSQNEQF | TRBJ2-1 | TRBV5-4
ASSLNPGTGGYEQY | TRBJ2-7 | TRBV5-1
ASRGGGGRNEQY | TRBJ2-7 | TRBV5-4
AISESTVTEAF | TRBJ1-1 | TRBV10-3
ASSLVASLQGEGSPLH | TRBJ1-6 | TRBV7-8
ASSFTGFGELF | TRBJ2-2 | TRBV6-4
ASSPGASSKEKLF | TRBJ1-4 | TRBV7-9
ASSHSRLAGGKQY | TRBJ2-7 | TRBV7-8
ASSLVSGEQY | TRBJ2-7 | TRBV5-4
AWSDGQGAGEQF | TRBJ2-1 | TRBV30
ASSAGVVNTGELF | TRBJ2-2 | TRBV7-8
ASSLLAEGGETQY | TRBJ2-5 | TRBV7-9
ASSQGPGTQYEQY | NA | TRBV4-3
ASSDPGQYTDTQY | TRBJ2-3 | TRBV10-2
ASSLLAGGETQY | TRBJ2-5 | TRBV7-3
ASTRRESGGSNTGELF | TRBJ2-2 | TRBV2
ASTTGQGVSGEKLF | TRBJ1-4 | TRBV6-6
ASSVGGGTSTDTQY | TRBJ2-3 | TRBV9
ASSGLGQVGVIYEQY | TRBJ2-7 | TRBV4-2
ASSTMTSSYEQY | TRBJ2-7 | TRBV7-9
SVEGDRGMNTEAF | TRBJ1-1 | TRBV29-1
AWNLGTDGEQY | TRBJ2-7 | TRBV30
ASSGGTGATNEKLF | TRBJ1-4 | TRBV5-1
ASSELTGGSSPLH | TRBJ1-6 | TRBV5-1
ASSDLRGANVLT | TRBJ2-6 | TRBV4-1
ASSTRTGFADEQY | NA | TRBV18
ASSGESGNTIY | TRBJ1-3 | TRBV5-1
ASSLPTSGSSSGELF | TRBJ2-2 | TRBV5-1
ASSQASLGAYEQY | TRBJ2-7 | TRBV4-3
AWAPDTGVMFYGYT | TRBJ1-2 | TRBV30
ASPAGETQY | TRBJ2-5 | TRBV4-3
ASSPGQGRSYNEQF | TRBJ2-1 | TRBV19
ASGVMGQGAGGYT | TRBJ1-2 | TRBV9